The 21 T cell receptor beta chains below all came from one sample that was sequenced in a study of OX40 agonist ivuxolimab in advanced cancers. TCRdb's table, derived via immunoSEQ multiplex PCR, lists solely in-frame clones and lacks some. The sample includes about 64,000 clones, less than 90% of them seen just once. This specimen consisted of CD4+ or CD8+ T cells sorted from blood, obtained in a trial of the OX40 agonist ivuxolimab. Receptor source: an adult with an advanced solid tumor such as melanoma, head and neck, liver or kidney cancer.

The chain joins TRBV18 to TRBJ1-1, with a weak D call TRBD1 (5 bases). This CDR3 has 13 amino acids. In germline, CDR1 is KGHSH, CDR2 LQKENI. Trimming cost V 4 bases and J 3 bases, with 9 bases left between them. The CDR3 loop reads CASSQGTHTEAFF. The CDR3 DNA reads TGTGCCAGCTCACAGGGGACCCACACTGAAGCTTTCTTT.

V is TRBV10-3 and J is TRBJ2-5, with D perhaps matching TRBD1 or TRBD2 (5 bases each). The CDR3 runs to 15 residues. The germline V gene encodes CDR1 ENHRY and CDR2 SYGVKD. V gave up 4 bases and J gave up 4 bases, with 16 bases separating them. The CDR3 sequence: CAISGTGAGRETQYF. CDR3 DNA sequence: TGTGCCATCAGTGGAACCGGGGCAGGGAGAGAGACCCAGTACTTC.

The CDR3 region has the DNA TGCGCCAGCAGCCAAGAAGATTCTAGCGGGATTTCCCTACGGCAGTACTTC. Translating it yields CASSQEDSSGISLRQYF. The genes are TRBV4-1 and TRBJ2-7, with 9 nucleotides matching TRBD2. The CDR3 loop spans 17 amino acids. V was pared by 0 bases and J by 9 bases, with 15 bases of the junction left unmatched. Per the germline V gene, CDR1 is MGHRA and CDR2 is YSYEKL.

This clone was detected only once. The chain recombines TRBV27 with TRBJ1-5; tentative D call: TRBD1 (5 bases). The CDR3 is 15 residues long. Germline CDR1 and CDR2: MNHEY and SMNVEV (reference sequence). The V end was cut by 5 bases, the J end by 3 bases, with 14 bases between. CDR3 in amino acids: CASSPGTHHNQPQHF. CDR3 nucleotides: TGTGCCAGCAGTCCAGGGACCCACCACAATCAGCCCCAGCATTTT.

The count of this clone is one. This rearrangement joins TRBV7-9 to TRBJ2-7; TRBD2 matches at 10 bases. The trim removed 1 base at V and 2 bases at J, leaving 5 bases unmatched. The CDR3 extends over 16 amino acids. In germline, CDR1 is SEHNR, CDR2 FQNEAQ (reference sequence). Written as DNA, the CDR3 is TGTGCCAGCAGCTTAGGGGCTAGCGGGAGCCCCTACGAGCAGTACTTC. Translated: CASSLGASGSPYEQYF.

J is TRBJ1-5 and V is TRBV28; tentative D call: TRBD1 (5 bases). Germline V gene sequence: CDR1 MDHEN, CDR2 SYDVKM. This CDR3 contains 12 residues. The V and J ends lost 10 bases and 4 bases respectively, with 11 bases between them. The CDR3 here is CATGWGNQPQHF. The CDR3, as DNA: TGTGCCACAGGGTGGGGTAATCAGCCCCAGCATTTT.

The gene calls are TRBV5-8 and TRBJ2-2; TRBD2 agrees at 8 bases. Germline loops: CDR1 SGHTS, CDR2 YDEGEE. V lost 4 bases to trimming and J lost 8 bases; unmatched junction nucleotides: 22. The CDR3 is 19 amino acids. The CDR3 here is CASSPPPGLREAKEGELFF. As DNA, the CDR3 is TGTGCCAGCAGCCCGCCCCCAGGTTTGCGGGAGGCGAAAGAGGGGGAGCTGTTTTTT.

The V and J genes are TRBV30 and TRBJ2-3; D is unresolved. CDR1 is GTSNPN, CDR2 SVGIG, per germline (reference sequence). The CDR3 covers 14 residues. The germline V and J ends were trimmed by 2 bases and 4 bases, with 13 bases remaining between them. Here the CDR3 reads CAWSRTASADTQYF. The CDR3 bases are TGTGCCTGGAGTCGTACCGCCTCGGCAGATACGCAGTATTTT.

The chain joins TRBV14 to TRBJ1-1; a possible D gene is TRBD1 (5 bases). Trimming removed 0 bases from V and 4 bases from J, with 18 bases in between. The CDR3 extends over 17 amino acids. CDR1 SGHDN and CDR2 FVKESK come from the germline V gene. The CDR3 DNA is TGTGCCAGCAGCCAAGATAATATTATCGAGGGGACCACTGAAGCTTTCTTT. Encoded protein: CASSQDNIIEGTTEAFF.

This chain links TRBV6-4 with TRBJ2-1; D remains unclear. Trimming left V 3 bases short and J 10 bases short, with 16 bases between. The germline V gene has CDR1 MRHNA and CDR2 SNTAGT. The CDR3 extends over 14 amino acids. The CDR3 loop reads CASSESLRDEEQFF. The CDR3 DNA sequence: TGTGCCAGCAGTGAAAGTCTACGCGATGAGGAGCAGTTCTTC.

V usage is TRBV5-1 and J usage is TRBJ2-7, with D possibly matching TRBD1 (6 bases). This CDR3 region has 16 residues. V lost 4 bases, J lost 1 base, and 18 bases lay in between. CDR1 SGHRS and CDR2 YFSETQ come from the germline V gene. The DNA for the CDR3 is TGCGCCAGCAGCCAAGCCCCCGGGACACAATCCTACGAGCAGTACTTC. It encodes CASSQAPGTQSYEQYF.

The rearrangement uses TRBV29-1 and TRBJ2-7, with 7 bases that match TRBD1. The CDR3 extends over 15 amino acids. CDR1 is SQVTM and CDR2 is ANQGSEA in the germline V gene. With V trimmed by 6 bases and J by 0 bases, 11 bases remained unmatched. The CDR3 DNA sequence: TGCAGCGTCCTACGCCCGGGACAGAGCTCCTACGAGCAGTACTTC. Its protein is CSVLRPGQSSYEQYF.

This chain links TRBV2 with TRBJ2-7, with D perhaps TRBD1 or TRBD2 (5 bases each). This CDR3 region has 14 residues. CDR1 SNHLY and CDR2 FYNNEI come from the germline V gene. Trimming shortened V by 7 bases and J by 0 bases, and 13 bases separated the two germline ends. The CDR3 nucleotides are TGTGCCAGCACTAAAGGGACGGCCTCCTACGAGCAGTACTTC. Its protein product is CASTKGTASYEQYF.

This sequence joins TRBV7-9 and TRBJ2-3; D perhaps matches TRBD1 (5 bases). The germline V and J ends were trimmed by 4 bases and 2 bases, with 16 bases remaining between them. The CDR3 has 16 residues. CDR1 and CDR2 from the germline V gene are SEHNR and FQNEAQ (reference sequence). CDR3 loop: CASSSTGRRHTDTQYF. For the CDR3, the DNA is TGTGCCAGCAGCTCTACAGGCAGGAGACACACAGATACGCAGTATTTT.

The gene calls are TRBV6-4 and TRBJ2-7; D unresolved. This CDR3 has 17 amino acids. Germline CDR1 is MRHNA and CDR2 is SNTAGT. Trimming removed 0 bases from V and 2 bases from J, with 17 bases in between. Written as DNA, the CDR3 is TGTGCCAGCAGTGACTCGGTGGGATGGGCCACCACCTACGAGCAGTACTTC. Encoded protein: CASSDSVGWATTYEQYF.

The V gene is TRBV29-1, the J gene TRBJ1-6; D is uncertain. The CDR3 totals 13 residues. Germline loops: CDR1 SQVTM, CDR2 ANQGSEA. V dropped 5 bases and J dropped 8 bases, with 13 bases sitting between them. The CDR3 sequence is CSVRIGSDSPLHF. CDR3 nucleotide sequence: TGCAGCGTTCGAATAGGGTCTGATTCACCCCTCCACTTT. Together with reference TRBV29-1 and TRBJ1-6, the CDR3 gives the full variable domain: SAVISQKPSRDICQRGTSLTIQCQVDSQVTMMFWYRQQPGQSLTLIATANQGSEATYESGFVIDKFPISRPNLTFSTLTVSNMSPEDSSIYLCSVRIGSDSPLHFGNGTRLTVT.

This chain connects TRBV5-1 to TRBJ1-1; weak D call: TRBD1 (5 bases). The germline gives CDR1 SGHRS, CDR2 YFSETQ. Deletions cut 0 bases from V and 11 bases from J, with 14 bases between. This CDR3 has 13 residues. This chain's CDR3 is CASSLAGGRSAFF. The CDR3 DNA reads as TGCGCCAGCAGCTTGGCCGGGGGAAGGAGTGCTTTCTTT.

For this clone: Other DNA sequences in this specimen translate into the identical CDR3. CDR3 protein: CASSLDGNTGELFF. The CDR3 nucleotides are TGCGCCAGCAGCTTGGACGGGAACACCGGGGAGCTGTTTTTT. This rearrangement joins TRBV5-1 to TRBJ2-2; D not resolved. Germline V CDR1 and CDR2: SGHRS, YFSETQ. The CDR3 is made up of 14 amino acids. V gave up 0 bases and J gave up 1 base, with 4 bases separating them.

The genes are TRBV6-5 and TRBJ2-7; a weak D match, TRBD1 (6 bases). The length of the CDR3 is 14 residues. Trimming stripped 8 bases from V and 3 bases from J, with 17 bases between. Germline-derived CDR1 and CDR2 are MNHEY and SVGAGI. The CDR3 loop reads CASGGRGNIYEQYF. CDR3 DNA sequence: TGTGCCAGCGGGGGCAGGGGAAATATCTACGAGCAGTACTTC.

In regard to this clone: One end of the junction varies from germline; a read error may be responsible. This sequence joins TRBV18 and TRBJ2-3, with D possibly being TRBD1 (6 bases). This CDR3 has 14 residues. Germline V gives CDR1 KGHSH, CDR2 LQKENI. The chain's CDR3 is CANSRTGNTDTQYF. The CDR3 nucleotides read TGTGCCAACTCACGAACAGGGAACACAGATACGCAGTATTTT.

This sequence joins TRBV14 and TRBJ2-2; the D call may be TRBD1 or TRBD2 (5 bases each). This CDR3 spans 14 amino acids. Germline CDR1 SGHDN, CDR2 FVKESK. Deletions cut 3 bases from V and 7 bases from J, with 12 bases between. The CDR3 loop reads CASSQGTSGGELFF. CDR3 bases: TGTGCCAGCAGCCAGGGGACCTCCGGCGGGGAGCTGTTTTTT. The complete variable domain, with remaining parts taken from reference TRBV14 and TRBJ2-2, reads EAGVTQFPSHSVIEKGQTVTLRCDPISGHDNLYWYRRVMGKEIKFLLHFVKESKQDESGMPNNRFLAERTGGTYSTLKVQPAELEDSGVYFCASSQGTSGGELFFGEGSRLTVL.